Listed below are T cell receptor beta chains from one sample, sequenced in a study of OX40 agonist ivuxolimab in advanced cancers. Only in-frame clones appear in the TCRdb table, and some are missing; sequencing was by immunoSEQ multiplex PCR. The repertoire holds tens of thousands of clones, with 70% to 80% as singletons. Specimen: CD4+ or CD8+ T cells sorted from blood, collected in a trial of the OX40 agonist ivuxolimab. The receptors stem from an adult with an advanced solid tumor such as melanoma, head and neck, liver or kidney cancer. Each CDR3 is given with its conserved first and last residue. The order of the fields is D gene, clone size, J gene, V gene, CDR3 DNA, CDR3 protein. The D gene is left open where the match is weak. Size is stated for part of the rows, as once, few or many counts, or as a class when the clone is expanded.

TRBD2	-	TRBJ2-1	TRBV10-3	TGTGCCATCAGTCTTCCCCCGGCGACTAGCGGGGACAATGAGCAGTTCTTC	CAISLPPATSGDNEQFF
-	-	TRBJ1-1	TRBV5-6	TGTGCCAGCAGCTTGGAGGGGGGCGTGAGGGGCACTGAAGCTTTCTTT	CASSLEGGVRGTEAFF
-	-	TRBJ1-1	TRBV11-2	TGTGCCAGCAGCACAAGGACACCGAACACTGAAGCTTTCTTT	CASSTRTPNTEAFF
TRBD2	-	TRBJ2-1	TRBV2	TGTGCCAGCAGGGAAACTAGCGGATCATCCTACAATGAGCAGTTCTTC	CASRETSGSSYNEQFF
-	-	TRBJ2-7	TRBV4-1	TGCGCCAGCAGCCAAGTTTGGGCCGTCTCCTACGAGCAGTACTTC	CASSQVWAVSYEQYF
-	-	TRBJ1-5	TRBV6-1	TGTGCCAGCAGTGAAGCCGGGCGCAATCAGCCCCAGCATTTT	CASSEAGRNQPQHF
-	-	TRBJ2-5	TRBV29-1	TGCAGCTACCTGGGCGTCCAAGAGACCCAGTACTTC	CSYLGVQETQYF
-	-	TRBJ2-2	TRBV5-4	TGTGCCAGCACCTCGGACAGATATTACACCGGGGAGCTGTTTTTT	CASTSDRYYTGELFF
-	few	TRBJ1-6	TRBV30	TGTGCCTGGACAACCAATTCACCCCTCCACTTT	CAWTTNSPLHF
-	-	TRBJ2-5	TRBV5-1	TGCGCCAGCAGCTTGGGGGGCAGAGCCCAAGAGACCCAGTACTTC	CASSLGGRAQETQYF
-	-	TRBJ2-2	TRBV7-2	TGTGCCAGCAGCTTATGGCAGGGCACCGGGGAGCTGTTTTTT	CASSLWQGTGELFF
-	-	TRBJ1-2	TRBV6-9	TGTGCCAGCAGTTACGTCGGCGGTGGCTACACCTTC	CASSYVGGGYTF
-	-	TRBJ2-7	TRBV6-5	TGTGCCAGCAGGCCGACTAGGACCAGCTCCTACGAGCAGTACTTC	CASRPTRTSSYEQYF
TRBD1	-	TRBJ1-2	TRBV7-2	TGTGCCAGCAGCCAAGGGGGATTCAGGGGGGGCGGCTACACCTTC	CASSQGGFRGGGYTF
-	-	TRBJ1-2	TRBV14	TGTGCCAGCAGCCATCTACCGGGGACCGATCTTAACTATGGCTACACCTTC	CASSHLPGTDLNYGYTF
-	-	TRBJ1-1	TRBV29-1	TGCAGCGTTGACAGCCTGGAGACTGAAGCTTTCTTT	CSVDSLETEAFF
TRBD1	-	TRBJ2-5	TRBV5-1	TGCGCCAGCAGCATCCGGACAGGGGGCGCGGAGACCCAGTACTTC	CASSIRTGGAETQYF
TRBD2	-	TRBJ2-3	TRBV11-2	TGTGCCAGCAGCGGAGGGACTAAAACAGATACGCAGTATTTT	CASSGGTKTDTQYF
TRBD1	-	TRBJ1-2	TRBV4-1	TGCGCCAGCAGCCAAGAGGGACAGTATGGCTACACCTTC	CASSQEGQYGYTF